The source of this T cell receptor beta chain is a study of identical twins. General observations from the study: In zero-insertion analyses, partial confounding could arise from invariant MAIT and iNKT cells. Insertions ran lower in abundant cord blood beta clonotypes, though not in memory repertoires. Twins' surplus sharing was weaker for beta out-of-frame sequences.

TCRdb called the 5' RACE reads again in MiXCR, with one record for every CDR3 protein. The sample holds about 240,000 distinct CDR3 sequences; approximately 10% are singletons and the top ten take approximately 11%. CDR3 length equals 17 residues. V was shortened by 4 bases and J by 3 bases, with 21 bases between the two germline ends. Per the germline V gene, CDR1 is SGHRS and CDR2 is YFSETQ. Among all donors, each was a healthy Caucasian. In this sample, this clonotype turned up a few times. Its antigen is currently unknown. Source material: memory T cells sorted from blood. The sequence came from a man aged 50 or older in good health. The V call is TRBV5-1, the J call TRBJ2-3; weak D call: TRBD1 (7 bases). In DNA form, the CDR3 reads TGCGCCAGCAGCGTCCCACAGGGAGCAGGGGGGACAGATACGCAGTATTTT. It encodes CASSVPQGAGGTDTQYF.